The text below deals with one T cell receptor (beta chain). This sample was taken from a study of blood T cell repertoires in COVID-19. Overall study: Samples of COVID-19 (acute and convalescent) were obtained from the United States, Italy and Spain. The cDNA or gDNA used as material had been derived from T cells, B-cell-depleted T cells, or PBMCs.

Germline V gene sequence: CDR1 SQVTM, CDR2 ANQGSEA. The CDR3 length is 14 residues. V lost 7 bases and J lost 9; bases outside the gene matches: 11. How the authors handled the data: Amplified reference gene primers provided the basis for estimating nucleated cell counts. The repertoire was sequenced with immunoSEQ multiplex PCR; TCRdb's copy has only in-frame clones and lacks some. V, J and clone size reflect that table, while D and trimming were determined from the DNA. The sample lists 150,000 to 200,000 clones, 75% to 90% occurring once. The source of this sequence is a human donor in a cohort sampled during active COVID-19. This chain connects TRBV29-1 to TRBJ1-6; TRBD1 matches at 8 bases. Sequenced: peripheral blood. CDR3 region: CSARVGDRSSPLHF. The CDR3 DNA is TGCAGCGCCAGGGTTGGGGACAGGTCTTCACCCCTCCACTTT.